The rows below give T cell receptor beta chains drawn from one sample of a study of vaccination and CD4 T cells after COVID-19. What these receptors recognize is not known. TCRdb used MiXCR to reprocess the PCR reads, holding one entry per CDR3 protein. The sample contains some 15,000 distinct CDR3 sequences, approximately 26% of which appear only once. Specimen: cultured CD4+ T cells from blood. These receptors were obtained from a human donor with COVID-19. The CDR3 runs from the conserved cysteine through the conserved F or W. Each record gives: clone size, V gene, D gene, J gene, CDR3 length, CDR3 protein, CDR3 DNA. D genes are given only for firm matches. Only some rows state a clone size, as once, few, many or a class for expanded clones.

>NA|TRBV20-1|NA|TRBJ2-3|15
CSAPAATPHSDTQYF
TGCAGTGCTCCAGCGGCGACCCCCCACAGTGATACGCAGTATTTT
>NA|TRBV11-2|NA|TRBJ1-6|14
CASSFGQLNSPLHF
TGTGCCAGCAGCTTTGGACAGCTGAATTCACCCCTCCACTTT
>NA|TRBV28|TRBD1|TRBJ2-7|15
CASSRGSVGGDEQYF
TGTGCCAGCAGCCGCGGATCTGTAGGGGGCGACGAGCAGTACTTC
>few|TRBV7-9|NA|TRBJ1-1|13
CASSPRLNTEAFF
TGTGCCAGCAGCCCCAGGTTGAACACTGAAGCTTTCTTT
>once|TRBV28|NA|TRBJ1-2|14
CASSPGLGSYGYTF
TGTGCCAGCAGTCCTGGACTCGGATCGTATGGCTACACCTTC
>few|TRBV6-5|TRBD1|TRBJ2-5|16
CASSYTAAGGMETQYF
TGTGCCAGCAGTTACACGGCGGCAGGGGGCATGGAGACCCAGTACTTC
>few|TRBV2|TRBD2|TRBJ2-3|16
CASSTRTSGGTDTQYF
TGTGCCAGCAGCACCAGGACTAGCGGGGGTACAGATACGCAGTATTTT
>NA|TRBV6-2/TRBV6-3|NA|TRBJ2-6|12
CASRDGANVLTF
TGTGCCAGCAGGGATGGGGCCAACGTCCTGACTTTC
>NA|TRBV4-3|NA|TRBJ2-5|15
CASSQEPSRGQTQYF
TGCGCCAGCAGCCAAGAACCCAGTAGAGGACAGACCCAGTACTTC
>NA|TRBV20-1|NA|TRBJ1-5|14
CSASKSGSNQPRHF
TGCAGTGCCTCAAAGTCAGGTAGCAATCAGCCCCGGCATTTT
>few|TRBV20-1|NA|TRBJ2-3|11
CSAISTDTQYF
TGCAGTGCTATATCCACAGATACGCAGTATTTT
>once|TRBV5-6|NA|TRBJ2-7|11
CASSSSREQYF
TGTGCCAGCAGCTCCTCCCGAGAGCAGTACTTC
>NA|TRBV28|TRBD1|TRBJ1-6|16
CASSLTRQGTGIPLHF
TGTGCCAGCAGTTTGACACGACAGGGGACGGGTATACCCCTCCACTTT
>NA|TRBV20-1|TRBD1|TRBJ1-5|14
CSASGTAEGQPQHF
TGCAGTGCTAGTGGGACAGCAGAAGGACAGCCCCAGCATTTT
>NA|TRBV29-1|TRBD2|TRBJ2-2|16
CSGPYVSGGAPGELFF
TGCAGCGGCCCGTATGTGAGCGGGGGGGCGCCCGGGGAGCTGTTTTTT
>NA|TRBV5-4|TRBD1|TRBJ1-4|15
CASSLAAGGNEKLFF
TGTGCCAGCAGCTTGGCTGCAGGGGGGAATGAAAAACTGTTTTTT
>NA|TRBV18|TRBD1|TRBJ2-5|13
CASSPGTVETQYF
TGTGCCAGCTCACCAGGGACAGTCGAGACCCAGTACTTC
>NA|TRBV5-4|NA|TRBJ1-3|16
CASSLGGQGYGNTIYF
TGTGCCAGCAGCTTGGGTGGACAAGGATATGGAAACACCATATATTTT
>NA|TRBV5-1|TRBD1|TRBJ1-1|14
CASSVTGGNAEAFF
TGCGCCAGCAGCGTGACAGGGGGCAACGCTGAAGCTTTCTTT
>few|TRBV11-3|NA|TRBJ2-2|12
CASSYITGELFF
TGTGCCAGCAGCTATATCACCGGGGAGCTGTTTTTT
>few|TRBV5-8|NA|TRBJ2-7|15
CASSLDFGRGGEQYF
TGTGCCAGCAGCTTGGATTTTGGAAGGGGTGGCGAGCAGTACTTC
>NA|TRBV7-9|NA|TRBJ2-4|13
CASRLAGRYIQYF
TGTGCCAGCAGGTTGGCAGGGCGTTACATTCAGTACTTC
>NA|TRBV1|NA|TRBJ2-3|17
CTSSPRTSGGGTDTQYF
TGCACCAGCAGCCCAAGGACTAGCGGGGGGGGCACAGATACGCAGTATTTT
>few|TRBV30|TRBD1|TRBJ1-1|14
CAWVPGTGGTEAFF
TGTGCCTGGGTCCCCGGGACAGGGGGCACTGAAGCTTTCTTT
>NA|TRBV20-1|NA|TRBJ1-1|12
CSAGTQNTEAFF
TGCAGTGCAGGGACACAAAACACTGAAGCTTTCTTT
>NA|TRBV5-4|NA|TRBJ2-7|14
CASSLGQDFYEQYF
TGTGCCAGCAGCTTGGGCCAGGACTTCTACGAGCAGTACTTC
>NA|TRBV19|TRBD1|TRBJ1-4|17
CASSTTGTGPGGEKLFF
TGTGCCAGTAGTACAACCGGGACAGGTCCCGGCGGTGAAAAACTGTTTTTT
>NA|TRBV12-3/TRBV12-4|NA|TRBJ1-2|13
CASRPNRVDGYTF
TGTGCCAGCAGACCAAACAGGGTTGATGGCTACACCTTC
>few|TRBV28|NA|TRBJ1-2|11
CASRANYGYTF
TGTGCCAGCAGGGCTAACTATGGCTACACCTTC
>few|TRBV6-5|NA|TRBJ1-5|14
CASSWRHSNQPQHF
TGTGCCAGCAGTTGGAGACACAGCAATCAGCCCCAGCATTTT
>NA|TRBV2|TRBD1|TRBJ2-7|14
CASSEVQGAYEQYF
TGTGCCAGCAGTGAAGTTCAGGGGGCGTACGAGCAGTACTTC
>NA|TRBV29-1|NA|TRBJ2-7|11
CSVYGQYEQYF
TGCAGCGTGTATGGGCAGTACGAGCAGTACTTC
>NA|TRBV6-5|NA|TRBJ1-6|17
CASSYFGGASYNSPLHF
TGTGCCAGCAGTTATTTTGGGGGGGCTTCATATAATTCACCCCTCCACTTT
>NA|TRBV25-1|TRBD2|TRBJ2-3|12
CASSAGAGTQYF
TGTGCCAGCAGTGCGGGAGCGGGAACGCAGTATTTT
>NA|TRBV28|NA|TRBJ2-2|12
CATDPVTGELFF
TGTGCCACCGACCCTGTTACCGGGGAGCTGTTTTTT
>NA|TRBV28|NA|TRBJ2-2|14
CASRKGSVDGELFF
TGTGCCAGCAGGAAGGGGTCCGTGGACGGGGAGCTGTTTTTT
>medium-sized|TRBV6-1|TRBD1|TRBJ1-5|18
CASRTGTGGVGGNQPQHF
TGTGCCAGCAGAACCGGGACAGGGGGCGTCGGTGGCAATCAGCCCCAGCATTTT
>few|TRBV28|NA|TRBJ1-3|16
CASRDGGGYSGNTIYF
TGTGCCAGCCGTGATGGGGGGGGATACTCTGGAAACACCATATATTTT
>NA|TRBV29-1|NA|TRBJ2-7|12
CSVGGDAVGQYF
TGCAGCGTTGGAGGCGACGCGGTGGGGCAGTACTTC
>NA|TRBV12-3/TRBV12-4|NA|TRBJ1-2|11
CASSNPYGYTF
TGTGCCAGCAGTAACCCCTATGGCTACACCTTC
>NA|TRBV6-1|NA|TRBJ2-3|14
CASGPLLHTDTQYF
TGTGCCAGCGGACCCCTACTTCACACAGATACGCAGTATTTT
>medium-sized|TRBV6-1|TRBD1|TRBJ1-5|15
CASSMTGNSNQPQHF
TGTGCCAGCAGTATGACAGGGAATAGCAATCAGCCCCAGCATTTT
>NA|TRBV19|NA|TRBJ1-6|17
CASRGLGSLSSNSPLHF
TGTGCCAGTAGAGGCCTCGGATCTCTTAGTAGTAATTCACCCCTCCACTTT
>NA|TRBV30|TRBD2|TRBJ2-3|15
CAWSETGGHTDTQYF
TGTGCCTGGAGTGAAACGGGGGGGCACACGGATACGCAGTATTTT
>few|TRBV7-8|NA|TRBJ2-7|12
CASSLVTDEQYF
TGTGCCAGCAGCTTAGTAACCGACGAGCAGTACTTC
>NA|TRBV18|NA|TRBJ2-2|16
CASSPRTTANTGELFF
TGTGCCAGCTCACCTCGTACGACAGCGAACACCGGGGAGCTGTTTTTT
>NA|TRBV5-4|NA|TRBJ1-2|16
CASSPGGGQTNYGYTF
TGTGCCAGCAGCCCGGGCGGAGGGCAGACTAACTATGGCTACACCTTC
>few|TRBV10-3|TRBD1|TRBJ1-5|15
CAISERTGDNQPQHF
TGTGCCATCAGTGAGCGGACAGGGGACAATCAGCCCCAGCATTTT
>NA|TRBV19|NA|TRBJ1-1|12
CASSIVDSEAFF
TGTGCCAGTAGTATAGTCGACAGTGAAGCTTTCTTT
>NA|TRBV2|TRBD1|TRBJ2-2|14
CASDDREGTGELFF
TGTGCCAGCGACGACAGGGAAGGGACCGGGGAGCTGTTTTTT
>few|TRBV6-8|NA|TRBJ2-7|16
CASSYATGLQDYEQYF
TGTGCCAGCAGTTACGCGACAGGCCTACAGGACTACGAGCAGTACTTC
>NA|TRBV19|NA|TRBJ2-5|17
CASSIEGGGLRQETQYF
TGTGCCAGTAGTATAGAAGGGGGGGGGCTCAGACAAGAGACCCAGTACTTC
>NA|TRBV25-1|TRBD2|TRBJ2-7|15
CASSDSGGPRYEQYF
TGTGCCAGCAGTGATAGCGGGGGCCCCCGCTACGAGCAGTACTTC
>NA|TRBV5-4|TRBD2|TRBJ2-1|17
CASSLASGGVRPNEQFF
TGTGCCAGCAGCTTGGCTAGCGGGGGGGTAAGACCCAATGAGCAGTTCTTC